This T cell receptor (beta chain) was observed in a study of identical twins (TCRdb year 2016). In the study overall: To test whether fetal clonotypes persist, the study used deep sequencing on TCR alpha and beta repertoires from monozygotic twins, unrelated adults of various ages, and cord blood. Replicate twin experiments were performed at different times using different library preparation protocols to rule out contamination. The study at large found these results: Because the same donors could not be followed over many years, conclusions were based on cross-sectional statistical analysis. Out-of-frame TCR alpha sharing in monozygotic twins was systematically underestimated by recombination models, whereas sharing between unrelated individuals was in agreement with the recombination models. The excess sharing between twins in beta out-of-frame sequences was weaker because fewer shared sequences reduced the signal-to-noise ratio. Fewer insertions were carried by abundant cord blood beta clonotypes, a similar but weaker trend appeared in young adult naive repertoires, and no such trend appeared in memory repertoires. Invariant T cells such as MAIT and iNKT could partly confound zero-insertion analyses, although diverse VJ usage argued against such confounding for most clonotypes. Compared with coincidental sharing between unrelated individuals, out-of-frame TCR alpha sequences shared between twins showed an excess of sequences with low generation probability.

This clonotype was counted a single time. The antigen this receptor binds is unknown. Base qualities are not at hand, and no much larger clone is one base apart. Receptor libraries were prepared by 5' RACE. Sequencing took place on an Illumina HiSeq 2000. Template switching introduced a universal primer binding site; the final cDNA contained a unique molecular identifier, enabling accurate counting of TCR cDNA molecules. First-strand cDNA for TCR alpha and beta chains was synthesized from specific primers in the conserved constant-segment region. To control for contamination, every cDNA library carried two barcodes: a SMART-Mk sample barcode plus Illumina barcodes. TruSeq adapter sequences, together with Illumina sample barcodes, were added in two successive PCR steps. Sequencing of the TCR alpha and beta cDNA libraries was done on the Illumina HiSeq platform using custom primers. Concerning the study's data processing: MiGEC processed the raw reads to extract unique molecular identifiers, while MiXCR was used to determine the CDR3 positions. Recombination models were inferred per individual with the repgenHMM and IGoR tools using an EM algorithm. Shared clonotypes were analyzed with the tcR package in R, and sharing was normalized by the product of cloneset sizes. Out-of-frame nonproductive sequences were analyzed to study raw recombination free of thymic and clonal selection effects. TCRdb cleaned the public reads at Q25 with fastp, built clones with MiXCR and kept in-frame beta chains. Rows with one shared CDR3 protein collapse into an entry with the most common genes and DNA. TCRdb, not the authors, supplied the V and J calls. The sample table contains hundreds of thousands of distinct CDR3 sequences; only one count was recorded for 24% of them. The ten largest make up about 2.9% of the sample.

All donors were healthy Caucasians. The twin cohort comprised three pairs of female monozygotic twins, all aged about 18 to 30 years. Positive isolation kits from Invitrogen were used to isolate the CD4+ and CD8+ T cell populations. CDR1 DFQATT and CDR2 SNEGSKA were looked up in the germline V gene (reference sequence). From cysteine to phenylalanine, the CDR3 is 17 amino acids long. Only the CDR3 DNA stays, 51 bases, in frame from base 1. Here V drops 0 bases and J drops 3 bases, and the junction holds 13 bases not matched to any gene. This sample was also put to use in a study of T cells expressing NK-cell markers. The second paper states: In sorted CD3+CD56+NKG2C+, CD3+CD56+NKG2C- and CD3+CD56-NKG2C+ T-cell subsets from several donors, TCR beta-chain repertoires were profiled. Among the eight sequenced donors, seven were HCMV-seropositive and one was HCMV-seronegative. In several experiments an anti-gammadeltaTCR antibody was added to restrict sorting to alphabetaTCR-expressing T cells. In over five donors, the dominant CD3+CD56+NKG2C+ clonotypes were among the top 10 CD8+ clonotypes and accounted for about 1.0-7.5% of CD8+ T cells. Those dominant clonotypes were again the most abundant among CD3+CD56-NKG2C+ cells in a few donors, at about 25-65%. Whether the expanded NKG2C-expressing T cell clones were specific for HCMV antigens remained unclear. The study sequenced eight donors, all healthy volunteers chosen at random: three men and five women. HCMV-specific IgG was detected in serum with a commercial ELISA kit to determine HCMV serostatus. Reads were demultiplexed and grouped by UMI with MIGEC, and clonotypes were assembled and quantified with MiTCR. Only TCR cDNA sequences supported by at least two reads were kept to exclude erroneous sequences. The tcR package was used for downstream repertoire analysis, and clonotypes were matched across fractions by CDR3 nucleotide sequence plus V segment. Antigen specificity was annotated against VDJdb with VDJmatch, allowing one amino acid substitution in CDR3.

Material: CD4+ T cells sorted from blood. The sequence derives from a woman younger than 30 in good health. The rearrangement joined TRBV20-1 to TRBJ2-7, with TRBD2 matching 8 junction bases. The sequenced DNA: TGCAGTGCTAGAGAGAGGCCACGGGCGGGAGGTAACTACGAGCAGTACTTC. This translates into CSARERPRAGGNYEQYF.